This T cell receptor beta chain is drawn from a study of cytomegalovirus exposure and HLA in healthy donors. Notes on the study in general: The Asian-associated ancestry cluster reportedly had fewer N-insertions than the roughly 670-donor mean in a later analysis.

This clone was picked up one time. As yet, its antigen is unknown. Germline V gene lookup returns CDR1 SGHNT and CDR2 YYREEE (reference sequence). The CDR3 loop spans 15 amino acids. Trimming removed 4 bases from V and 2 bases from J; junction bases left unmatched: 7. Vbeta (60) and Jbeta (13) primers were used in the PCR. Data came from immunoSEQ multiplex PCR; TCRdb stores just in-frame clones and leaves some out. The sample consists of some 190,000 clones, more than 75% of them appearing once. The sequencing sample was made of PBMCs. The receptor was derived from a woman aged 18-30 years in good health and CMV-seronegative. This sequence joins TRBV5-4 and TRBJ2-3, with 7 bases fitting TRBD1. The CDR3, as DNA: TGTGCCAGCAGCACGGGACAGCCTTCCACAGATACGCAGTATTTT. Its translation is CASSTGQPSTDTQYF.